This T cell receptor beta chain was identified in a study of shared clonotypes between healthy human individuals. Using immunoSEQ multiplex PCR, the repertoire was profiled, and TCRdb retains in-frame clones only, with some absent. Of around 990,000 clones detected, around three quarters appear once; the ten largest clones hold 0.89%. Per the germline V gene, CDR1 is SGHTA and CDR2 is FQGNSA. V lost 11 bases and J 7 bases, leaving 15 bases between the germline ends. CDR3 length equals 13 residues. This clone was detected once. Antigen: not known. Whole-study results and caveats: Collection of samples was limited to blood; tissue repertoires likely differ.

The chain couples TRBV7-2 to TRBJ1-6; the D gene is possibly TRBD1 (6 bases). Sequenced: memory CD4+ T cells from PBMCs. Subset here: CD45RA-negative fraction. This receptor was obtained from a man aged 18 to 30 in good health. Some clones in this sample may be carry-over from other donors' samples. CDR3 loop: CAASGEPNSPLHF. CDR3 nucleotides: TGTGCCGCCTCAGGGGAGCCCAATTCACCCCTCCACTTT. Full variable domain (outside the CDR3, taken from reference TRBV7-2 and TRBJ1-6): GAGVSQSPSNKVTEKGKDVELRCDPISGHTALYWYRQSLGQGLEFLIYFQGNSAPDKSGLPSDRFSAERTGGSVSTLTIQRTQQEDSAVYLCAASGEPNSPLHFGNGTRLTVT.